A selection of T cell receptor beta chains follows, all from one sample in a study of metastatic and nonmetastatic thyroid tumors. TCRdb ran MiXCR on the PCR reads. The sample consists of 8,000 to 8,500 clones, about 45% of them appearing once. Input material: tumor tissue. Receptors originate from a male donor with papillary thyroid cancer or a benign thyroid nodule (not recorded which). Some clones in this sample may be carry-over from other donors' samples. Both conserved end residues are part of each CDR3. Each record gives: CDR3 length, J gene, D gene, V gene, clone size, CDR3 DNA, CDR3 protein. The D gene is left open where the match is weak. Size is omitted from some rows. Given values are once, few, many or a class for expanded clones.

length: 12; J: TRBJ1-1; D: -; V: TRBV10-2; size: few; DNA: TGCGCCAGCAGGATCCTGAGCACTGAAGCTTTCTTT; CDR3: CASRILSTEAFF
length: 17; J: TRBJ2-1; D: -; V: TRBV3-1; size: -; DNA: TGTGCCAGCAGCCCACCCACCCGGGACTTATACTACAATGAGCAGTTCTTC; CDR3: CASSPPTRDLYYNEQFF
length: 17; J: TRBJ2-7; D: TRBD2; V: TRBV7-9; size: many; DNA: TGTGCCAGCAGCCCGGGGACTAGCGGGAGGACGGGATACGAGCAGTACTTC; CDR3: CASSPGTSGRTGYEQYF
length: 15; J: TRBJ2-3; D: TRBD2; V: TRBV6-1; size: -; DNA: TGTGCCAGCAGCCGGACTAGCGGGGGTGTAGATACGCAGTATTTT; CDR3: CASSRTSGGVDTQYF
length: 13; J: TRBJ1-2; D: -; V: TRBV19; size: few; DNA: TGTGCCAGTAGTCAGCAGGGGTGGGATGGCTACACCTTC; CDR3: CASSQQGWDGYTF
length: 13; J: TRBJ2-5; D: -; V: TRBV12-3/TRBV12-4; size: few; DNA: TGTGCCAGCAGTTTGCGGTACCAAGAGACCCAGTACTTC; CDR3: CASSLRYQETQYF
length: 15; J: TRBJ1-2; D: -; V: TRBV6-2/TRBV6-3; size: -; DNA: TGTGCCAGCAGTTACTCGATTCTGATACAGTATGGCTACACCTTC; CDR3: CASSYSILIQYGYTF
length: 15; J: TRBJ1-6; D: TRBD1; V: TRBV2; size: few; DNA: TGTGCCAGCAAGGGGGCCAACACCTATAATTCACCCCTCCACTTT; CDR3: CASKGANTYNSPLHF
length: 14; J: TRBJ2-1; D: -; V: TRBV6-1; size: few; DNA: TGTGCCAGCAGTGAGGGAGACAGCTACAATGAGCAGTTCTTC; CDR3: CASSEGDSYNEQFF
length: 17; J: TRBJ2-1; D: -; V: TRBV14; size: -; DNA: TGTGCCAGCAGCCGCACCCCGAGTCTTATCTCCTACAATGAGCAGTTCTTC; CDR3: CASSRTPSLISYNEQFF
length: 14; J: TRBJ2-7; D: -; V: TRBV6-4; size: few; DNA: TGTGCCAGCAGTGACTCCGCTGACTCCTACGAGCAGTACTTC; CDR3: CASSDSADSYEQYF
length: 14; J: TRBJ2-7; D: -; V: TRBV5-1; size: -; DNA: TGCGCCAGCAGCGTGGAGGAGTTTGCCTACGAGCAGTACTTC; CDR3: CASSVEEFAYEQYF
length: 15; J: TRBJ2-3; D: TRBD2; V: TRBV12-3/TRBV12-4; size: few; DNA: TGTGCCAGCAGTTCCGGACTAGCGGGGGGTGATACGCAGTATTTT; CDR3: CASSSGLAGGDTQYF
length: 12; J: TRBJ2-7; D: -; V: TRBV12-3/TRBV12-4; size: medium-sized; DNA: TGTGCCAGCAGTTCGGACGGTGACGAGCAGTACTTC; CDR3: CASSSDGDEQYF
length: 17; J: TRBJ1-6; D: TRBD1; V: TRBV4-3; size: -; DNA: TGCGCCAGCAGCCAAGACAGTCCGGGACAGGGGTATTTTTCCCTCCACTTT; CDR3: CASSQDSPGQGYFSLHF
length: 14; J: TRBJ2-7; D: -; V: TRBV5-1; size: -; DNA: TGCGCCAGCAGCTTGGCCGGGAACTCCTACGAGCAGTACTTC; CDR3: CASSLAGNSYEQYF
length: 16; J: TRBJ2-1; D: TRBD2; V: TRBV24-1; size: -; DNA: TGTGCCACCAGTGAGACCTCTAGCGGGAGATACAATGAGCAGTTCTTC; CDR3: CATSETSSGRYNEQFF
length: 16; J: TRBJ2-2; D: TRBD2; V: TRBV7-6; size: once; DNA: TGTGCCAGCAGCTTTTTGGGACTAGCGGGAACCGGGGAGCTGTTTTTT; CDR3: CASSFLGLAGTGELFF
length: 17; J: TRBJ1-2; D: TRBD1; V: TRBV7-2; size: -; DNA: TGTGCCAGCAGCCTATCGACCGGGACAGGGGGCGGCTATGGCTACACCTTC; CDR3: CASSLSTGTGGGYGYTF
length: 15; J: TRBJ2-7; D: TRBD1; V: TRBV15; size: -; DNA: TGTGCCACCAGCAGAGCCGGGACAGAGTCCTACGAGCAGTACTTC; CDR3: CATSRAGTESYEQYF
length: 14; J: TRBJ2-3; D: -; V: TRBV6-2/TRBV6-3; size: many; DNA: TGTGCCAGCAGTTTCGGAGGGCCCACAGATACGCAGTATTTT; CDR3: CASSFGGPTDTQYF
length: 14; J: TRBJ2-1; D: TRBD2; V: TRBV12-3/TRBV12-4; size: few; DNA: TGTGCCAGCACTGAAATAGCGGGAGTGAATGAGCAGTTCTTC; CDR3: CASTEIAGVNEQFF
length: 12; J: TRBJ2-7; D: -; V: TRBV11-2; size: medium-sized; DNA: TGTGCCAGCAGCCCGACGGCAGACGAGCAGTACTTC; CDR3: CASSPTADEQYF
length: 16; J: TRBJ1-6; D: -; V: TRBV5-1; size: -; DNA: TGCGCCAGCAGCGCCTTGATTGGAGGACAGCCTTCACCCCTCCACTTT; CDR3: CASSALIGGQPSPLHF
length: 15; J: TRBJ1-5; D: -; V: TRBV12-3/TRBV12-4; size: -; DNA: TGTGCCAGCAGTTTAGGGCAGGGCGTCAATCAGCCCCAGCATTTT; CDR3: CASSLGQGVNQPQHF
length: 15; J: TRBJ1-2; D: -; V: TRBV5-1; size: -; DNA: TGCGCCAGCAGCGCCGGGAAACCTGAGCTCTATGGCTACACCTTC; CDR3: CASSAGKPELYGYTF
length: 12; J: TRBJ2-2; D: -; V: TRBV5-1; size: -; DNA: TGCGCCAGCAGTACAGGGACCGGGGAGCTGTTTTTT; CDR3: CASSTGTGELFF
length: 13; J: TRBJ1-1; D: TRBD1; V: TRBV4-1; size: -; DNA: TGCGCCAGCAACCGGGACAGGGACACTGAAGCTTTCTTT; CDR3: CASNRDRDTEAFF
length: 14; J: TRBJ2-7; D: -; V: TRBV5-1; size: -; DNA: TGCGCCAGCAGCTTGGCCCTGGGAACCTACGAGCAGTACTTC; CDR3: CASSLALGTYEQYF
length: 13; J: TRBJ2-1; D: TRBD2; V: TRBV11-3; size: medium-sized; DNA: TGTGCCAGCAGCTTAGCGGGGGGGGCTGAGCAGTTCTTC; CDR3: CASSLAGGAEQFF
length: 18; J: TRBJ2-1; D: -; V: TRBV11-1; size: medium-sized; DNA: TGTGCCAGCAGCCTTAGGGGTGCGCAGACCCCCCGGGGCAATGAGCAGTTCTTC; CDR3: CASSLRGAQTPRGNEQFF
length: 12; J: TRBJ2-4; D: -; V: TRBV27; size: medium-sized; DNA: TGTGCCAGCAGTACGGACTTGAACATTCAGTACTTC; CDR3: CASSTDLNIQYF
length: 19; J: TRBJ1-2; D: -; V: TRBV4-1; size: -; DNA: TGCGCCAGCAGCCAAGGGTACCAAGGGGGAAGACTCGAGAACTATGGCTACACCTTC; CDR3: CASSQGYQGGRLENYGYTF
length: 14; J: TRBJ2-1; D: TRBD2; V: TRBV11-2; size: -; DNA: TGTGCCAGCAGCCGCGGGGCGGGAGATAGAGGGCAGTTCTTC; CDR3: CASSRGAGDRGQFF
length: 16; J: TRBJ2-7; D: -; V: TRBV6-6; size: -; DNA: TGTGCCAGCAGTTACCTCCCCCCTACTGGCTCCTACGAGCAGTACTTC; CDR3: CASSYLPPTGSYEQYF
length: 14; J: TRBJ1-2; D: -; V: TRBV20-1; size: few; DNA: TGCAGTGCTCCCACAGGCTCGACTAACTATGGCTACACCTTC; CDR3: CSAPTGSTNYGYTF
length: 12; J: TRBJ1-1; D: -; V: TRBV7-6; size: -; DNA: TGTGCCAGCAGCTCCCCGGACACTGAAGCTTTCTTT; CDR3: CASSSPDTEAFF
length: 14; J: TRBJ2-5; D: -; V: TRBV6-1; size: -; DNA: TGTGCCAGCAGTCCGACGGGCAGTGTGGAGACCCAGTACTTC; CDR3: CASSPTGSVETQYF
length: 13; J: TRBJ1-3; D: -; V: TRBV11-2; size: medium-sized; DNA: TGTGCCAGCAGCTCATTCATTGGAAACACCATATATTTT; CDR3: CASSSFIGNTIYF
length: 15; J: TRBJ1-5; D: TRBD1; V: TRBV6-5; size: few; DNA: TGTGCCAGCAGTTACGGTACAGGGGGGGGTCAGCCCCAGCATTTT; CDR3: CASSYGTGGGQPQHF
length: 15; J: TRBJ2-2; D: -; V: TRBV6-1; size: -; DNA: TGTGCCAGCAGGGTGTTTAGGGGAAACACCGGGGAGCTGTTTTTT; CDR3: CASRVFRGNTGELFF
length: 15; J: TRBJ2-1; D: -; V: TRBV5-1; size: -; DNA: TGCGCCAGCAGCTCCTTAGCGGACGCCTACAATGAGCAGTTCTTC; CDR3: CASSSLADAYNEQFF
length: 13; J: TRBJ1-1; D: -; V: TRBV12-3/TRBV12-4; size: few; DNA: TGTGCCAGCAGTTTGGAAGGGAACACTGAAGCTTTCTTT; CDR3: CASSLEGNTEAFF
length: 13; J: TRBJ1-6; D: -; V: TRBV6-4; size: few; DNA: TGTGCCAGCAGTGAAACTCTCGATTCACCCCTCCACTTT; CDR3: CASSETLDSPLHF
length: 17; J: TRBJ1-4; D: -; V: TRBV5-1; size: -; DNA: TGCGCCAGCAGCTTAGTAGGGAATGACGCAACTAATGAAAAACTGTTTTTT; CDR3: CASSLVGNDATNEKLFF
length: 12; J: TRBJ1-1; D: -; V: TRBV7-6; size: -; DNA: TGTGCCAGCAGCCCCGGCGGAACTGAAGCTTTCTTT; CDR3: CASSPGGTEAFF
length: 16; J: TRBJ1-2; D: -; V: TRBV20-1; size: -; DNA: TGCAGTGCTCCCACTGGAGGACAGTCTTCCAACTATGGCTACACCTTC; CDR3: CSAPTGGQSSNYGYTF
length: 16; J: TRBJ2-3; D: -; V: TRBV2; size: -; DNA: TGTGCCAGCAGTGTTATCGCGGTAGCCAACACAGATACGCAGTATTTT; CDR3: CASSVIAVANTDTQYF
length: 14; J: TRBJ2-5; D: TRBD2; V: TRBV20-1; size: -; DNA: TGCAGTGCTAGAGCGGGGGGGCCTCAAGAGACCCAGTACTTC; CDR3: CSARAGGPQETQYF
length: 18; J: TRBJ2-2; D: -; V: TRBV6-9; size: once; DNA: TGTGCCAGCAGTTACCCCTCTTCTAGTGCCCAAAACACCGGGGAGCTGTTTTTT; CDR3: CASSYPSSSAQNTGELFF
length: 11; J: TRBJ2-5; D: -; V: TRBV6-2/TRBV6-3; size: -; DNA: TGTGCCAGCAGTTATCAAGAGACCCAGTACTTC; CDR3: CASSYQETQYF
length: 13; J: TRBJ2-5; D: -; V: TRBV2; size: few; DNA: TGTGCCAGCATGGGGGGGGCTCAAGAGACCCAGTACTTC; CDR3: CASMGGAQETQYF
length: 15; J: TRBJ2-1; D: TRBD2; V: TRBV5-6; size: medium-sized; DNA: TGTGCCAGCAGCTTGCCAGCGGGAGGTTATGGTGAGCAGTTCTTC; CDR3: CASSLPAGGYGEQFF
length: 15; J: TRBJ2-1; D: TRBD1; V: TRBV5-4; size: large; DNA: TGTGCCAGCAGCTCCGGGACAGGAGACTACAATGAGCAGTTCTTC; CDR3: CASSSGTGDYNEQFF